This TCR beta chain was captured by sequencing in a study of cytomegalovirus exposure and HLA in healthy donors. About the study: As an earlier analysis found, 180 million or so T cells yielded about 120 million unique TCR beta sequences. Study results and caveats: Immune exposure information comprised only CMV serostatus. Some highly shared sequence variants likely arose as a pipeline artifact.

For this clone: Its antigen is currently unknown.

V lost 0 bases to trimming and J lost 5 bases, with 8 bases between them. The CDR3 is 13 amino acids. CDR1 and CDR2 from the germline V gene are SGHKS and YYEKEE (reference sequence). The study ran its PCR with 60 Vbeta and 13 Jbeta primers. Sequencing used immunoSEQ multiplex PCR; TCRdb keeps in-frame clones, though not all of them. The sample contains about 190,000 clones, about 83% of which appear only once. What was sequenced was PBMCs. The receptor was isolated from a man aged 35-49 years in good health and CMV-seropositive. This chain links TRBV5-5 with TRBJ1-1; no reliable D call. In DNA form, the CDR3 reads TGTGCCAGCAGCTTGGTTTCGGGGACTGAAGCTTTCTTT. It specifies CASSLVSGTEAFF.